The 20 T cell receptor beta chains listed next were all sequenced from one sample in a study of CD8 T cells in ankylosing spondylitis. Overall study results and limits: One TCR beta motif, made up of several highly homologous variants, appeared characteristic of ankylosing spondylitis blood.

TCRdb re-analysed the 5' RACE reads in MiXCR, keeping a single row per CDR3 protein. This table holds around 890,000 distinct CDR3 sequences, roughly 12% found once. Their target antigens are unknown. Sequencing used blood, either unsorted or a sorted T cell fraction (not recorded which). The receptors originated from a male donor with ankylosing spondylitis.

This clonotype turned up a few times. The V and J genes are TRBV19 and TRBJ2-2, with 7 bases fitting TRBD1. The CDR3 length is 14 residues. J gave up 6 bases and V 6 bases, and 7 bases lay outside the gene matches. Germline V gives CDR1 LNHDA, CDR2 SQIVND (reference sequence). Here the CDR3 reads CASSRDRLSGELFF. The CDR3 DNA follows: TGTGCCAGTAGCAGGGACAGATTGTCCGGGGAGCTGTTTTTT.

This clonotype appeared many times. This chain uses TRBV12-3 or TRBV12-4 with TRBJ2-2, with 13 bases matching TRBD2. CDR3 size: 15 residues. The ends lost 5 bases at V and 7 bases at J; junction bases unmatched: 4. The CDR3 sequence is CASSEGLAGVGELFF. Here the CDR3 DNA reads TGTGCCAGCAGTGAAGGACTAGCGGGAGTCGGGGAGCTGTTTTTT.

The table lists this clonotype with a few counts. The chain links TRBV6-2 or TRBV6-3 to TRBJ1-1; 7 bases are a match to TRBD1. The CDR3 sequence is 11 residues long. Germline CDR1 MNHEY, CDR2 SVGEGT. V shed 6 bases, J shed 7 bases, and the junction held 2 bases outside the gene matches. The CDR3, as DNA: TGTGCCAGCAGCCAGGGGGTTGAAGCTTTCTTT. This sequence encodes CASSQGVEAFF.

This clonotype was seen at least ten times. The chain links TRBV20-1 to TRBJ1-1, with D perhaps matching TRBD1 (5 bases). The germline V and J ends were trimmed by 7 bases and 0 bases, with 12 bases remaining between them. CDR3 length: 13 residues. Germline CDR1 and CDR2: DFQATT and SNEGSKA (reference sequence). The CDR3 bases are TGCAGTGGTTCCAGGGACTTGAACACTGAAGCTTTCTTT. It encodes CSGSRDLNTEAFF.

Note on this clonotype: This may arise from a read error, as a much more abundant clone is one base away. The chain is built from TRBV28 and TRBJ2-7, with D perhaps being TRBD1 or TRBD2 (5 bases each). Germline loops: CDR1 MDHEN, CDR2 SYDVKM. V lost 0 bases and J lost 7, with 7 bases in between. The CDR3 covers 12 residues. CDR3 amino acids: CASSLWGEEQYF. In DNA, the CDR3 is TGTGCCAGCAGTTTATGGGGGGAAGAGCAGTACTTC.

This clonotype was found a few times. The J gene is TRBJ2-7, the V gene TRBV7-2; possible D gene TRBD1, 5 bases. This CDR3 has 14 amino acids. Germline V gene data show CDR1 as SGHTA and CDR2 as FQGNSA. Trimming stripped 5 bases from V and 6 bases from J, with 17 bases between. Here the CDR3 DNA reads TGTGCCAGCAGCCTTCGAATGGGGCCACTCGAGCAGTACTTC. It yields the protein CASSLRMGPLEQYF.

This clonotype has more than one count but fewer than ten. V gene TRBV12-3 or TRBV12-4 combines with J gene TRBJ2-7; no reliable D call. The CDR3 sequence is 17 residues long. V lost 3 bases and J lost 0, with 18 bases in between. As DNA, the CDR3 is TGTGCCAGCAGTTTTAGTGTCGGAAAGGCCTCCTCCTACGAGCAGTACTTC. Translated, it gives CASSFSVGKASSYEQYF.

J is TRBJ2-7 and V is TRBV5-1; TRBD1 agrees at 10 bases. Germline V gives CDR1 SGHRS, CDR2 YFSETQ. The ends lost 6 bases at V and 2 bases at J; junction bases unmatched: 5. CDR3 length: 14 residues. The CDR3 DNA reads as TGCGCCAGCATGTTGGGACAGGGGACCTACGAGCAGTACTTC. This encodes CASMLGQGTYEQYF.

This clonotype was detected only a few times. The genes are TRBV3-1 and TRBJ1-1, with D unresolved. Trimming took 1 base from V and 5 from J, leaving 11 bases between them. The CDR3 length is 14 residues. Germline loops: CDR1 LGHDT, CDR2 YNNKEL (reference sequence). CDR3 sequence reads: CASSQGLGWTEAFF. Written as DNA, the CDR3 is TGTGCCAGCAGCCAAGGACTGGGGTGGACTGAAGCTTTCTTT.

There are many counts of this clonotype. The chain employs TRBV7-2 and TRBJ2-2; possible D gene TRBD2, 6 bases. Deletions cut 2 bases from V and 3 bases from J, with 10 bases between. This CDR3 region has 15 residues. Germline CDR1 and CDR2: SGHTA and FQGNSA. Here the CDR3 DNA reads TGTGCCAGCAGCTTATACGGAGGGGACACCGGGGAGCTGTTTTTT. It translates to CASSLYGGDTGELFF.

The V call is TRBV10-3, the J call TRBJ1-1; D gene ambiguous. Germline V lookup: CDR1 ENHRY, CDR2 SYGVKD. The CDR3 contains 15 residues. Trimming removed 3 bases from V and 1 base from J, with 12 bases in between. CDR3 nucleotide sequence: TGTGCCATCAGTGACCCCCGCAAGCCGAACACTGAAGCTTTCTTT. Translated: CAISDPRKPNTEAFF.

This clonotype appeared many times. CDR3 amino acids: CASSYRASSYEQYF. DNA of the CDR3: TGTGCCAGCAGTTACAGGGCCAGCTCCTACGAGCAGTACTTC. The V call is TRBV6-5, the J call TRBJ2-7, with no clear D. CDR1 is MNHEY and CDR2 is SVGAGI in the germline V gene. V lost 2 bases and J 0 bases, leaving 8 bases between the germline ends. This CDR3 comprises 14 residues.

This clonotype has only a few counts. V and J are TRBV29-1 and TRBJ2-5; 13 bases match TRBD2. The CDR3 is 13 residues long. V was clipped by 5 bases and J by 5 bases; unmatched bases: 2. The germline V gene encodes CDR1 SQVTM and CDR2 ANQGSEA. CDR3 region: CSVTSGGVETQYF. The CDR3 DNA reads TGCAGCGTTACTAGCGGGGGGGTGGAGACCCAGTACTTC.

A few counts support this clonotype. The chain recombines TRBV7-9 with TRBJ1-2; no firm D call. CDR3 length equals 13 residues. The V gene's germline CDR1 is SEHNR and CDR2 FQNEAQ (reference sequence). V was cut by 5 bases and J by 6 bases, with 13 bases left in between. As DNA, the CDR3 is TGTGCCAGCAGCCTTGACGAGGCGGATGGCTACACCTTC. This sequence encodes CASSLDEADGYTF.

This clonotype occurred a few times. The rearrangement joins TRBV7-2 to TRBJ2-3; the D is unclear. Deletions cut 1 base from V and 3 bases from J, with 11 bases between. CDR1 is SGHTA, CDR2 FQGNSA, per germline. The CDR3 is 15 amino acids. CDR3 in DNA: TGTGCCAGCAGCTTAGATAGATCCCAAACAGATACGCAGTATTTT. Its protein product is CASSLDRSQTDTQYF.

The chain links TRBV3-1 to TRBJ1-2; D is ambiguous. CDR1 is LGHDT, CDR2 YNNKEL, per germline (reference sequence). The CDR3 runs to 14 residues. The V end lost 5 bases, the J end lost 8 bases, and 18 bases lay between the germline ends. CDR3: CASSSDGAGRGYTF. CDR3 nucleotides: TGTGCCAGCAGCTCGGACGGTGCCGGAAGAGGCTACACCTTC.

The rearrangement links TRBV5-1 to TRBJ1-1, with D tentatively TRBD1 (5 bases). CDR1 is SGHRS, CDR2 YFSETQ, per germline. Trimming removed 4 bases from V and 7 bases from J, with 14 bases in between. This CDR3 is built from 13 residues. The CDR3 is CASSPGTWVEAFF. The CDR3 DNA reads as TGCGCCAGCAGCCCTGGGACGTGGGTTGAAGCTTTCTTT.

This clonotype was counted at least ten times. V usage is TRBV29-1 and J usage is TRBJ1-2; D might be TRBD1 (5 bases). V was shortened by 7 bases and J by 8 bases, with 14 bases between the two germline ends. Germline loops: CDR1 SQVTM, CDR2 ANQGSEA. This CDR3 comprises 11 residues. CDR3 bases: TGCAGCGCCGGAGGGGTCCTGGGCTACACCTTC. Its translation: CSAGGVLGYTF. The full variable domain, its missing parts supplied by reference TRBV29-1 and TRBJ1-2, is SAVISQKPSRDICQRGTSLTIQCQVDSQVTMMFWYRQQPGQSLTLIATANQGSEATYESGFVIDKFPISRPNLTFSTLTVSNMSPEDSSIYLCSAGGVLGYTFGSGTRLTVV.

V usage is TRBV7-9 and J usage is TRBJ2-4; unclear D gene. CDR1 and CDR2 (germline): SEHNR, FQNEAQ (reference sequence). The CDR3 runs to 15 residues. Trimming removed 4 bases from V and 0 bases from J, with 10 bases in between. CDR3: CASSSPALAKNIQYF. The CDR3 DNA follows: TGTGCCAGCAGCTCCCCAGCCCTAGCCAAAAACATTCAGTACTTC. Full variable domain (remainder filled in from reference TRBV7-9 and TRBJ2-4): DTGVSQNPRHKITKRGQNVTFRCDPISEHNRLYWYRQTLGQGPEFLTYFQNEAQLEKSRLLSDRFSAERPKGSFSTLEIQRTEQGDSAMYLCASSSPALAKNIQYFGAGTRLSVL.

This clonotype was seen a few times. The chain links TRBV20-1 to TRBJ2-5; 9 nucleotides agree with TRBD1. CDR1 DFQATT and CDR2 SNEGSKA come from the germline V gene (reference sequence). V was pared by 4 bases and J by 7 bases, with 13 bases of the junction left unmatched. This CDR3 is 15 amino acids long. CDR3: CSATPGQGDLGTQYF. Written as DNA, the CDR3 is TGCAGTGCTACCCCGGGACAGGGAGATCTTGGGACCCAGTACTTC.